This is a list of T cell receptor beta chains from one sample in a study of cytomegalovirus exposure and HLA in healthy donors. The table came from immunoSEQ multiplex PCR; TCRdb's copy has only in-frame clones and leaves some out. The data contain 200,000 to 300,000 clones, 84% of them singletons. Sequenced: PBMCs. Receptors originate from a woman aged 40 to 50 in good health and CMV-seropositive. Both conserved end residues are part of each CDR3. A D gene is named only where the DNA matches it firmly. Part of the rows lack a size; the others show once, few, many or a class for expanded clones.

cdr3_aa cdr3_nt v_call clone_size d_call j_call
CASSSATNLYSPLHF TGTGCCAGCAGCTCCGCAACCAACTTATATTCACCCCTCCACTTT TRBV11-3 . . TRBJ1-6
CASSLGGGQPQHF TGTGCCAGCAGCTTGGGGGGGGGTCAGCCCCAGCATTTT TRBV5-6 . . TRBJ1-5
CASSLGTGNQPQHF TGTGCCAGCAGCTTAGGGACAGGGAATCAGCCCCAGCATTTT TRBV7-9 few TRBD1 TRBJ1-5
CASSPTGLNSPLHF TGTGCCAGCAGCCCGACAGGGTTAAATTCACCCCTCCACTTT TRBV25-1 . TRBD1 TRBJ1-6
CASSAGFSEAFF TGTGCCAGCAGTGCCGGTTTCTCTGAAGCTTTCTTT TRBV28 . . TRBJ1-1
CASSSHHQGVGYEQYF TGTGCCAGCAGTTCCCATCATCAGGGTGTGGGCTACGAGCAGTACTTC TRBV6-5 . . TRBJ2-7
CAISEETADPLHF TGTGCCATCAGTGAGGAAACTGCGGATCCCCTCCACTTT TRBV10-3 . . TRBJ1-6
CASSQLTSGVGNEQFF TGCGCCAGCAGCCAATTGACTAGCGGAGTTGGAAATGAGCAGTTCTTC TRBV4-1 . TRBD2 TRBJ2-1
CAISASGTLSYEQYF TGTGCCATCAGTGCTAGCGGGACTTTATCCTACGAGCAGTACTTC TRBV10-3 . TRBD2 TRBJ2-7
CASSIDVGAGGLYF TGTGCCAGTAGTATAGATGTGGGCGCAGGGGGACTGTACTTC TRBV19 . . TRBJ2-7
CASQNIGQVTGEQYF TGTGCCAGCCAAAACATCGGACAGGTGACGGGCGAGCAGTACTTC TRBV28 few TRBD1 TRBJ2-7
CASSPGLGLKQFF TGTGCCAGCAGTCCGGGACTAGGCCTTAAGCAGTTCTTC TRBV28 once TRBD2 TRBJ2-1
CASSLNSGRDTQYF TGCGCCAGCAGCTTGAATAGCGGGAGGGATACGCAGTATTTT TRBV5-1 . TRBD2 TRBJ2-3
CASSLGGQVGETQYF TGCGCCAGCAGCTTGGGGGGACAGGTGGGAGAGACCCAGTACTTC TRBV5-1 . TRBD1 TRBJ2-5
CASSLSGNRNEQFF TGTGCCAGCAGTTTATCGGGAAATAGGAATGAGCAGTTCTTC TRBV28 . . TRBJ2-1
CASSFGLANEQYF TGTGCCAGCAGCTTCGGTCTAGCGAACGAGCAGTACTTC TRBV5-4 . . TRBJ2-7